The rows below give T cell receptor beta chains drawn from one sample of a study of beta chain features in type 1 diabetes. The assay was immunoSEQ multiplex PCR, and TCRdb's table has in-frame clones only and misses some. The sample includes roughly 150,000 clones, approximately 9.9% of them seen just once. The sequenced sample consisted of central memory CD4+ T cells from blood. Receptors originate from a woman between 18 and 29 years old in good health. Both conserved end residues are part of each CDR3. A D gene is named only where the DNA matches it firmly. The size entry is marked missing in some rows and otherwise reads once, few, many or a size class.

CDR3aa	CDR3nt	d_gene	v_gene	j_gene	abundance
CASSLESGANEQFF	TGCGCCAGCAGCTTGGAGAGCGGTGCCAATGAGCAGTTCTTC	NA	TRBV5-1	TRBJ2-1	NA
CASSKTGGRNGYTF	TGTGCCAGCAGCAAGACAGGGGGCAGGAATGGCTACACCTTC	TRBD1	TRBV7-2	TRBJ1-2	NA
CASSIVGQGARYTEAFF	TGTGCCAGTAGTATAGTGGGACAGGGGGCGCGATACACTGAAGCTTTCTTT	TRBD1	TRBV19	TRBJ1-1	NA
CASSPGNQETQYF	TGTGCTAGCAGCCCAGGGAACCAAGAGACCCAGTACTTC	NA	TRBV7-7	TRBJ2-5	NA
CAWKRTGNSGNTIYF	TGTGCCTGGAAGAGGACAGGGAACTCTGGAAACACCATATATTTT	TRBD1	TRBV30	TRBJ1-3	few
CASSFVQGEHYF	TGTGCCAGCAGCTTCGTGCAGGGGGAGCATTACTTC	TRBD1	TRBV7-2	TRBJ2-7	many
CASSSQTSGEGDTQYF	TGCGCCAGCAGCTCCCAGACTAGCGGGGAGGGAGATACGCAGTATTTT	TRBD2	TRBV5-1	TRBJ2-3	few
CASSLSGGDSYNEQFF	TGTGCCAGCAGCTTAAGCGGGGGAGACTCATACAATGAGCAGTTCTTC	TRBD2	TRBV7-3	TRBJ2-1	NA
CASSRRTTGQTIGETQYF	TGCGCCAGCAGCCGTAGGACAACCGGACAGACAATAGGAGAGACCCAGTACTTC	NA	TRBV4-1	TRBJ2-5	NA
CASSLRLAYEQYF	TGTGCCAGCTCACTGAGACTAGCCTACGAGCAGTACTTC	NA	TRBV18	TRBJ2-7	few
CASSFSGQKNIQYF	TGTGCCAGCAGCTTTTCTGGACAGAAAAACATTCAGTACTTC	NA	TRBV7-8	TRBJ2-4	NA
CASSLGGQANTGELFF	TGTGCCAGCAGCTTAGGGGGACAGGCGAACACCGGGGAGCTGTTTTTT	TRBD1	TRBV7-3	TRBJ2-2	few
CAWGTGAKGPQYF	TGTGCCTGGGGGACAGGGGCCAAAGGCCCTCAGTACTTC	TRBD1	TRBV30	TRBJ2-7	few
CASSLGVGTANEKLFF	TGTGCCAGCAGCTTAGGAGTAGGGACTGCGAATGAAAAACTGTTTTTT	NA	TRBV11-2	TRBJ1-4	NA
CASSAPGTSGGYNEQFF	TGTGCCAGCAGTGCTCCGGGGACTAGCGGGGGGTACAATGAGCAGTTCTTC	TRBD2	TRBV4-2	TRBJ2-1	few
CACSQRVKDTQYF	TGTGCCTGCTCCCAACGGGTCAAAGATACGCAGTATTTT	NA	TRBV30	TRBJ2-3	few
CASSPRDRGQETQYF	TGTGCCAGCTCACCCCGGGACAGGGGCCAAGAGACCCAGTACTTC	TRBD1	TRBV18	TRBJ2-5	few
CASSPGLAGITDTQYF	TGTGCCAGCAGCCCAGGACTAGCGGGGATTACAGATACGCAGTATTTT	TRBD2	TRBV7-9	TRBJ2-3	many
CASSTGLEEKLFF	TGTGCCAGTAGTACCGGACTGGAGGAAAAACTGTTTTTT	NA	TRBV19	TRBJ1-4	few
CASRLEGRKLFF	TGTGCCAGCAGGCTGGAGGGTCGGAAACTGTTTTTT	NA	TRBV7-2	TRBJ1-4	NA
CAISEAGGLNTEAFF	TGTGCCATCAGTGAGGCAGGGGGTTTGAACACTGAAGCTTTCTTT	TRBD1	TRBV10-3	TRBJ1-1	few
CASSFGGGGYEQYF	TGTGCCAGCAGCTTTGGGGGAGGCGGTTACGAGCAGTACTTC	NA	TRBV7-2	TRBJ2-7	NA
CASSETDTQYF	TGCGCCAGCAGCGAGACAGATACGCAGTATTTT	NA	TRBV5-1	TRBJ2-3	few
CASSQVILAGGVEQYF	TGTGCCAGCAGCCAAGTGATACTAGCGGGAGGAGTCGAGCAGTACTTC	TRBD2	TRBV4-2	TRBJ2-7	few
CASSPRAGGLGDTQYF	TGTGCCAGCAGCCCTCGAGCAGGGGGCCTGGGAGATACGCAGTATTTT	TRBD1	TRBV7-9	TRBJ2-3	few
CASSQEASTDTQYF	TGTGCCAGCTCACAGGAGGCTAGCACAGATACGCAGTATTTT	NA	TRBV18	TRBJ2-3	NA
CASSLGLATYNEQFF	TGTGCCAGCAGCTTAGGACTAGCTACCTACAATGAGCAGTTCTTC	TRBD2	TRBV7-9	TRBJ2-1	few
CASSDLVGQVSYEQYF	TGTGCCAGCAGTGATCTGGTAGGACAAGTCTCCTACGAGCAGTACTTC	NA	TRBV2	TRBJ2-7	many
CASSQDRGTKGAEQYF	TGTGCCAGCAGCCAAGATCGGGGCACCAAGGGGGCCGAGCAGTACTTC	TRBD1	TRBV19	TRBJ2-7	few
CASSFGKGNSPLHF	TGTGCCAGCAGCTTCGGGAAAGGCAATTCACCCCTCCACTTT	NA	TRBV5-4	TRBJ1-6	NA
CASGDRGNTGELFF	TGTGCCAGCGGGGACAGGGGGAACACCGGGGAGCTGTTTTTT	TRBD1	TRBV10-3	TRBJ2-2	few
CASREYQQGNEQFF	TGTGCCAGCAGGGAATACCAACAGGGGAATGAGCAGTTCTTC	TRBD1	TRBV6-5	TRBJ2-1	NA
CASRRDGLVNQPQHF	TGTGCCAGCAGACGTGACGGACTGGTAAATCAGCCCCAGCATTTT	NA	TRBV6-5	TRBJ1-5	few
CASSLQKFNYGYTF	TGTGCCAGCAGCTTACAGAAATTTAACTATGGCTACACCTTC	NA	TRBV7-2	TRBJ1-2	few
CASSETGNGYTF	TGCGCCAGCAGCGAGACAGGGAACGGCTACACCTTC	TRBD1	TRBV5-1	TRBJ1-2	NA
CASSPGGNSGNTIYF	TGTGCCAGCTCACCGGGAGGGAACTCTGGAAACACCATATATTTT	NA	TRBV18	TRBJ1-3	NA
CASSYTVGRETQYF	TGTGCCAGCAGTTACACAGTAGGCCGAGAGACCCAGTACTTC	NA	TRBV6-5	TRBJ2-5	NA
CASRESGSPSYEQYF	TGTGCCAGCAGAGAAAGCGGGAGCCCCTCCTACGAGCAGTACTTC	TRBD2	TRBV6-6	TRBJ2-7	NA
CASSRTGGYTEAFF	TGTGCCAGCAGCCGGACTGGGGGCTACACTGAAGCTTTCTTT	NA	TRBV5-4	TRBJ1-1	few
CASSQGLNQPQHF	TGTGCCAGTAGTCAGGGCCTCAATCAGCCCCAGCATTTT	NA	TRBV19	TRBJ1-5	few
CASSYLTAGTGYNEQFF	TGCGCCAGCAGCTACCTAACGGCCGGGACAGGGTACAATGAGCAGTTCTTC	TRBD1	TRBV5-1	TRBJ2-1	NA
CAWSRGGDNEQFF	TGTGCCTGGAGTAGGGGGGGGGACAATGAGCAGTTCTTC	NA	TRBV30	TRBJ2-1	few
CASSPPRAGVTDTQYF	TGTGCCAGCTCACCACCGCGTGCGGGAGTAACAGATACGCAGTATTTT	TRBD2	TRBV18	TRBJ2-3	NA
CASSPKWVAGVKDTQYF	TGCGCCAGCAGCCCTAAATGGGTAGCGGGGGTAAAGGATACGCAGTATTTT	TRBD2	TRBV4-3	TRBJ2-3	few
CASSQGEETQYF	TGTGCCAGCAGTCAGGGTGAAGAGACCCAGTACTTC	NA	TRBV28	TRBJ2-5	few
CASSTWTSGGGDTQYF	TGCGCCAGCAGCACGTGGACTAGCGGGGGGGGTGATACGCAGTATTTT	TRBD2	TRBV5-1	TRBJ2-3	NA
CAGADLRLTYGYTF	TGTGCCGGGGCTGACTTGAGATTAACCTATGGCTACACCTTC	NA	TRBV28	TRBJ1-2	few
CASSPPWAGRGYEQYF	TGTGCCAGCTCACCTCCCTGGGCAGGGAGGGGCTACGAGCAGTACTTC	TRBD2	TRBV18	TRBJ2-7	NA
CASSSGLSTGELFF	TGTGCCAGCAGCTCCGGACTCTCTACCGGGGAGCTGTTTTTT	NA	TRBV7-3	TRBJ2-2	few
CASGPWSGETGELFF	TGTGCCAGCGGGCCCTGGTCCGGGGAAACCGGGGAGCTGTTTTTT	NA	TRBV28	TRBJ2-2	NA
CASSFSGVNTEAFF	TGTGCCAGCAGCTTTTCGGGGGTGAACACTGAAGCTTTCTTT	NA	TRBV5-4	TRBJ1-1	few
CASSPRPDRLNTEAFF	TGTGCCAGTAGTCCCCGCCCGGACAGGTTGAACACTGAAGCTTTCTTT	TRBD1	TRBV19	TRBJ1-1	few
CASSSGTRNSPLHF	TGTGCCAGCAGCTCCGGGACAAGAAATTCACCCCTCCACTTT	NA	TRBV7-9	TRBJ1-6	NA
CASSPDYYNEQFF	TGTGCCAGCAGCCCCGACTACTACAATGAGCAGTTCTTC	NA	TRBV5-8	TRBJ2-1	few
CASSHQGDEQFF	TGCGCCAGCAGCCACCAGGGGGATGAGCAGTTCTTC	TRBD1	TRBV4-3	TRBJ2-1	NA
CASSLVSAGANVLTF	TGTGCCAGCAGCTTAGTTAGCGCTGGGGCCAACGTCCTGACTTTC	NA	TRBV11-2	TRBJ2-6	few
CASKGTAGNTIYF	TGTGCCAGCAAAGGGACAGCTGGAAACACCATATATTTT	TRBD1	TRBV2	TRBJ1-3	few
CTSSCGTSEGKDTQYF	TGCACCAGCAGCTGCGGGACTAGCGAGGGGAAAGATACGCAGTATTTT	NA	TRBV1	TRBJ2-3	NA
CASSRGQGTTSGNTIYF	TGTGCCAGCAGTAGGGGACAGGGGACCACCTCTGGAAACACCATATATTTT	TRBD1	TRBV7-2	TRBJ1-3	NA
CASSFSSGIFDTQYF	TGTGCCAGCAGCTTCTCTAGCGGGATATTTGATACGCAGTATTTT	TRBD2	TRBV9	TRBJ2-3	few